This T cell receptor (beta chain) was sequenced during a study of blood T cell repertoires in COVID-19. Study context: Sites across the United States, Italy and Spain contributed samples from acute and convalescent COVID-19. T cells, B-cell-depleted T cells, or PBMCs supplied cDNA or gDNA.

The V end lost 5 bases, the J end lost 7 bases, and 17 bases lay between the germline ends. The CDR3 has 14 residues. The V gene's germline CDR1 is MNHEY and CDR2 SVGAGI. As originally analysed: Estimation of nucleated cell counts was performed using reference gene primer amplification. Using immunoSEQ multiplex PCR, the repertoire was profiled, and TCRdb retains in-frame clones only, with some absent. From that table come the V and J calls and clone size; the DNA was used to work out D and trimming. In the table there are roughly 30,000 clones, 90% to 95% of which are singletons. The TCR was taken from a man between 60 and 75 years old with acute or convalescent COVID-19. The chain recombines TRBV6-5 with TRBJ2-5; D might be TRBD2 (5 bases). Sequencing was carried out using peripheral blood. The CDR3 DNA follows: TGTGCCAGCAGTCGGGAAAAAGGAATCGGGACCCAGTACTTC. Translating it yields CASSREKGIGTQYF.